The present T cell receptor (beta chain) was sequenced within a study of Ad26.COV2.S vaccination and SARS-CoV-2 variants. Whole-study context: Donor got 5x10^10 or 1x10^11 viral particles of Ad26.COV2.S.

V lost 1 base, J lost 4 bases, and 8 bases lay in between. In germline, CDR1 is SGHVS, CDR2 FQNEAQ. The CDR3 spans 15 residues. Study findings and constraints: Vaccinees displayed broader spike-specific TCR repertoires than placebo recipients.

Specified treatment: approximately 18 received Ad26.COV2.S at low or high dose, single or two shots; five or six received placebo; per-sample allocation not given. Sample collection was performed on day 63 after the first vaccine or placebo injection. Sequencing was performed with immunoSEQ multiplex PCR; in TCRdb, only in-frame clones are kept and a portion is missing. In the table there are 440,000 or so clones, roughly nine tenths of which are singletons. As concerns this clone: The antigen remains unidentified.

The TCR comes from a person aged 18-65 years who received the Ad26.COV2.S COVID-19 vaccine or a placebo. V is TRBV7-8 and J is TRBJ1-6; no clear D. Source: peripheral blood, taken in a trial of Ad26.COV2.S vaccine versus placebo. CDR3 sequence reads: CASSLDSGYNSPLHF. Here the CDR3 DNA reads TGTGCCAGCAGCTTAGACAGTGGGTATAATTCACCCCTCCACTTT.